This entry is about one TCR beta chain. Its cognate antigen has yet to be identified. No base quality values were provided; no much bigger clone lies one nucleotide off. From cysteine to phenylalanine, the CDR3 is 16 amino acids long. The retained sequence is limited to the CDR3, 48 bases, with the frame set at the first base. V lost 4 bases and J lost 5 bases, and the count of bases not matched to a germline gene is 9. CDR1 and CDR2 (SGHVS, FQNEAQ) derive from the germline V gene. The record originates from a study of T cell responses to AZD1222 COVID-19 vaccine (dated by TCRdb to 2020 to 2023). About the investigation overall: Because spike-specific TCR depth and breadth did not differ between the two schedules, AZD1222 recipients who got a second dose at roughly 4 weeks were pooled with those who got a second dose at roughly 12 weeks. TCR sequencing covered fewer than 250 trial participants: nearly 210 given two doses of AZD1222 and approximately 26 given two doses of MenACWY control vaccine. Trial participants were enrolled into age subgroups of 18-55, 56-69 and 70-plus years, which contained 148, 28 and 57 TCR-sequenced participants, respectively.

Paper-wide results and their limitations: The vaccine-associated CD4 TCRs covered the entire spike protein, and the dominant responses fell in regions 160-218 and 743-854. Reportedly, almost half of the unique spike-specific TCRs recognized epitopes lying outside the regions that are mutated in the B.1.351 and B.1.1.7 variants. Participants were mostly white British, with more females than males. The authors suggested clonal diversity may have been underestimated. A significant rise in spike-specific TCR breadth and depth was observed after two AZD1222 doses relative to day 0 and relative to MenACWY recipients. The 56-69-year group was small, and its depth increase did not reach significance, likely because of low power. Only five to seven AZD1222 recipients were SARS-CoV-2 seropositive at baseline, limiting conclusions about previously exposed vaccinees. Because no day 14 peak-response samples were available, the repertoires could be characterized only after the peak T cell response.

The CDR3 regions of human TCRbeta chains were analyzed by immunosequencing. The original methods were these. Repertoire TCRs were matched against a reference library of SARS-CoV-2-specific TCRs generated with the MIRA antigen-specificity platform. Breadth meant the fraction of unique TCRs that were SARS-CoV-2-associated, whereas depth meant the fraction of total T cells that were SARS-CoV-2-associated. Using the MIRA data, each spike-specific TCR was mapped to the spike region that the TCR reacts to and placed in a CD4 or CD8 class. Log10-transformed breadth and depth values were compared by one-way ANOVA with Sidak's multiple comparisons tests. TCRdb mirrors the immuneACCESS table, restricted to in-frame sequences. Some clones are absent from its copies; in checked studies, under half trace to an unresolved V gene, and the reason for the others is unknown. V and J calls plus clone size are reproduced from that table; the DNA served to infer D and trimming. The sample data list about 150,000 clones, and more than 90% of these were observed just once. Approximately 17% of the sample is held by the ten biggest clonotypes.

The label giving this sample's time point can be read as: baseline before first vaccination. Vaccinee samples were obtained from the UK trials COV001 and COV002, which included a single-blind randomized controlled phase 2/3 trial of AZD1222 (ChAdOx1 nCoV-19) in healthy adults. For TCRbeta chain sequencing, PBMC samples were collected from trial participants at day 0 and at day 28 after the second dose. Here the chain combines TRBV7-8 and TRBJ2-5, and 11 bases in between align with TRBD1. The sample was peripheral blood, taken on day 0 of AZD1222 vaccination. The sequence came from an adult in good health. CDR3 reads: CASSYTGQGDMETQYF. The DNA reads TGTGCCAGCAGCTATACGGGACAGGGGGATATGGAGACCCAGTACTTC.